Listed below are T cell receptor beta chains from one sample, sequenced in a study of shared clonotypes between healthy human individuals. Sequenced by immunoSEQ multiplex PCR; TCRdb stores in-frame clones only, minus some. The profile shows about 2.1 million clones, under 95% of them singletons. Material: naive CD8+ T cells from PBMCs. These receptors all come from a man between 18 and 35 years old in good health. Some clones in this sample may be carry-over from other donors' samples. CDR3s include the opening cysteine and the closing phenylalanine or tryptophan. The D gene is left open where the match is weak. The size of a clone is reported for some rows only, either as once, few or many, or as a class for expanded clones.

TRBD1 . TRBJ2-7 TRBV28 TGTGCCAGCAGTTATATACCGGGACAGTCCTACGAGCAGTACTTC CASSYIPGQSYEQYF
. . TRBJ2-1 TRBV27 TGTGCCAGCAGTTTAAGGGAGAGCTCCTACAATGAGCAGTTCTTC CASSLRESSYNEQFF
. . TRBJ2-3 TRBV15 TGTGCCACCAGCTCCACAGGGTTCGGCACAGATACGCAGTATTTT CATSSTGFGTDTQYF
. . TRBJ2-1 TRBV5-1 TGCGCCAGCAGCTTGACCCTCCTTGGCTCCGAAGTTGTTAATGAGCAGTTCTTC CASSLTLLGSEVVNEQFF
. . TRBJ2-7 TRBV27 TGTGCCGCGGGGCCGGACGGCGACGAGCAGTACTTC CAAGPDGDEQYF
. . TRBJ2-3 TRBV10-3 TGTGCCATCAGTGAGGAGGGTCTGGAAACGCAGTATTTT CAISEEGLETQYF
. . TRBJ2-7 TRBV7-9 TGTGCCAGCAGCTCCGGGACAAAACCCTACGAGCAGTACTTC CASSSGTKPYEQYF
. . TRBJ1-5 TRBV29-1 TGCAGCGCCTTGATAGGAAATGACAATCAGCCCCAGCATTTT CSALIGNDNQPQHF
. . TRBJ2-1 TRBV18 TGTGCCAGCTCACGCGGGAACGACAATGAGCAGTTCTTC CASSRGNDNEQFF
. . TRBJ1-1 TRBV19 TGTGCCAGTAGTATCCTCGAGGGGATGTTTGAAGCTTTCTTT CASSILEGMFEAFF
. . TRBJ1-5 TRBV4-2 TGTGCCAGCAGCCAAGAAGAGACCTCGGGGGGTCAGCCCCAGCATTTT CASSQEETSGGQPQHF
. . TRBJ2-6 TRBV9 TGTGCCAGCCAGAGAGCTGGGGCCAACGTCCTGACTTTC CASQRAGANVLTF
. . TRBJ1-4 TRBV10-2 TGCGCCAGCAGGGAGACCAGCTTTAATGAAAAACTGTTTTTT CASRETSFNEKLFF
. . TRBJ2-7 TRBV10-1 TGCGCCAGCAGTGTTGTAGGGGTGCACGAGCAGTACTTC CASSVVGVHEQYF
. . TRBJ2-2 TRBV27 TGTGCCAGCAGTTTGTCGGGAACCGGGGAGCTGTTTTTT CASSLSGTGELFF
TRBD2 . TRBJ2-1 TRBV4-2 TGTGCCAGCAGCCCAGGGACTAGCGTTCCTGAGCAGTTCTTC CASSPGTSVPEQFF
. . TRBJ2-3 TRBV11-2 TGTGCCAGCAGCTTAATTTCTCTAAGGAGAGGTTCAGATACGCAGTATTTT CASSLISLRRGSDTQYF
. . TRBJ1-4 TRBV25-1 TGTGCCAGCAGTGAATTCGGCACCTGGGTTGAAAAACTGTTTTTT CASSEFGTWVEKLFF
. . TRBJ1-1 TRBV4-1 TGCGCCAGCAGCCAAGGGACAGACACTGAAGCTTTCTTT CASSQGTDTEAFF
. . TRBJ2-1 TRBV14 TGTGCCAGCAGCCCCTGGTTGAGCTCCTACAATGAGCAGTTCTTC CASSPWLSSYNEQFF
TRBD2 . TRBJ2-1 TRBV9 TGTGCCAGCAGCACCTCGGGACTAGCGGGCTTTAATGAGCAGTTCTTC CASSTSGLAGFNEQFF
. . TRBJ2-7 TRBV27 TGTGCCAGCAGTCGGACAACGAACTACGAGCAGTACTTC CASSRTTNYEQYF
. . TRBJ2-7 TRBV11-3 TGTGCCAGCAGCTTCGGGACGGGCTACGAGCAGTACTTC CASSFGTGYEQYF
. . TRBJ1-1 TRBV25-1 TGTGCCAGCAGTCACCCCGCGGCAGGGAACACTGAAGCTTTCTTT CASSHPAAGNTEAFF
TRBD1 once TRBJ1-1 TRBV6-5 TGTGCCACCATGTACCGGGACAGGACGATCCCTTTCGCTTTCTTT CATMYRDRTIPFAFF
. . TRBJ2-4 TRBV2 TGTGCCACCCTGTCAGGAGCCAAAAACATTCAGTACTTC CATLSGAKNIQYF
. . TRBJ2-7 TRBV27 TGTGCCAGCAGTTCCCCCAGGCGGGACCGTCACGAGCAGTACTTC CASSSPRRDRHEQYF
. . TRBJ2-7 TRBV28 TGTGCCAGCAGTTCACCTTATGAGGGCGAACTCTACGAGCAGTACTTC CASSSPYEGELYEQYF
TRBD2 . TRBJ2-1 TRBV28 TGTGCCAGCAGTTTAGATCGCCTAGCGGGGGGCTCCTACAATGAGCAGTTCTTC CASSLDRLAGGSYNEQFF
TRBD2 once TRBJ2-3 TRBV7-9 TGTGCCAGCAGCTCCCGACTAGGGACTAGCGGGAGTAAGGCAGATACGCAGTATTTT CASSSRLGTSGSKADTQYF
. . TRBJ2-7 TRBV27 TGTGCCAGCACCAATATCCCCGGGATAACCTACGAGCAGTACTTC CASTNIPGITYEQYF
. . TRBJ2-4 TRBV4-1 TGCGCCAGCAGCCCTTCGGACCCGGTCAAAAACATTCAGTACTTC CASSPSDPVKNIQYF
TRBD1 . TRBJ2-2 TRBV19 TGTGCCAGTGCTACAGGGGCGAGCACCGGGGAGCTGTTTTTT CASATGASTGELFF
TRBD2 . TRBJ2-5 TRBV15 TGTGCCACGAGAGGGGAGGGACTAGCGGGAGTAATAGAAGAAGAGACCCAGTACTTC CATRGEGLAGVIEEETQYF
. . TRBJ1-3 TRBV6-1 TGTGCCAGCAGGCTAACTGGAAACACCATATATTTT CASRLTGNTIYF
TRBD2 . TRBJ2-3 TRBV28 TGTGCCAGCAGTTTTAGCGGGACCGGGGATACGCAGTATTTT CASSFSGTGDTQYF